This TCR beta chain was profiled in a study of T cells in Graves' hyperthyroidism and ophthalmopathy. Template material for amplifying TCR beta CDR3 regions consisted of RNA transcripts. With the HTBI primer set, the TCR CDR3 went through a first round of RT-PCR. TCRdb independently ran MiXCR on the multiplex PCR reads; one entry per CDR3 protein. The repertoire holds approximately 620,000 distinct CDR3 sequences, with approximately 16% as singletons. Ten or more counts support this clonotype. The antigen is undetermined. Broader study findings: Ophthalmopathy and stable hyperthyroidism were told apart by a 13 V-J model.

V was clipped by 5 bases and J by 8 bases; unmatched bases: 14. The CDR3 consists of 18 residues. The germline gives CDR1 MNHNS, CDR2 SASEGT. Each ophthalmopathy patient scored at least 3 on the Clinical Activity Score and at least 4 on NOSPECS grade, with duration under 3 months. Patients were excluded for uncontrolled infection, other autoimmune disease, pregnancy or lactation. The diagnoses drew upon clinical symptoms, serum thyroxine and TRAb, thyroid ultrasound and orbital computed tomography. V usage is TRBV6-1 and J usage is TRBJ2-1; 14 positions match TRBD2. This clonotype originated in a woman in her 40s with Graves' ophthalmopathy. Sequencing input: blood. Here the CDR3 reads CASSKGARLAGGLHEQFF. DNA for the CDR3: TGTGCCAGCAGTAAGGGGGCGCGACTAGCGGGAGGGCTCCATGAGCAGTTCTTC.